This T cell receptor (beta chain) was retrieved from a study of T cells after yellow fever vaccination. Study findings and constraints: FACS-sorted repertoires could harbor abundant contaminating bulk-population clonotypes.

Germline V gives CDR1 MNHEY, CDR2 SVGAGI. The V and J ends lost 6 bases and 4 bases, in that order; junction bases with no gene match: 8. The CDR3 is 14 amino acids. In this sample, this clonotype turned up a few times. The antigen is unknown. In making TCR cDNA, 5'RACE template switching added a universal primer site and UMIs to it. MiXCR was run by TCRdb on the 5' RACE reads, yielding one entry per CDR3 protein. The sample yields 350,000 to 550,000 distinct CDR3 sequences, over 15% seen once. The receptor was derived from a man aged 18 to 29 who received the YFV17D yellow fever vaccine. This specimen consisted of PBMCs, obtained before the yellow fever booster vaccination. The chain links TRBV6-5 to TRBJ1-2; 7 nucleotides agree with TRBD1. Written as DNA, the CDR3 is TGTGCCAGCAGCCCCGGACAGGTCGCCTATGGCTACACCTTC. It translates to CASSPGQVAYGYTF.